These 19 T cell receptor beta chains were sequenced from one sample in a study of blood T cell repertoires in COVID-19. TCRdb keeps only in-frame clones here, not all; method: immunoSEQ multiplex PCR. The sample comprises 42,000 or so clones, roughly 93% of which are singletons, and 8% to 9.5% rests with the top ten. The specimen sequenced was peripheral blood. These receptor sequences come from a man aged 45 to 65 with active COVID-19.

The chain couples TRBV19 to TRBJ2-1; D not certain. CDR3 length equals 16 residues. Deletions cut 5 bases from V and 0 bases from J, with 14 bases between. Germline values: CDR1 LNHDA, CDR2 SQIVND (reference sequence). The DNA for the CDR3 is TGTGCCAGTAGTGCCTATGTCGTGAGCTCCTACAATGAGCAGTTCTTC. Its protein is CASSAYVVSSYNEQFF.

This chain joins TRBV27 and TRBJ1-1, with TRBD1 matching 7 bases. Germline V lookup: CDR1 MNHEY, CDR2 SMNVEV (reference sequence). This CDR3 has 13 amino acids. V was pared by 3 bases and J by 5 bases, with 3 bases of the junction left unmatched. The CDR3 loop reads CASSFQGETEAFF. The CDR3 DNA reads TGTGCCAGCAGTTTTCAGGGGGAGACTGAAGCTTTCTTT.

This chain connects TRBV5-8 to TRBJ2-2; 7 positions agree with TRBD2. CDR3 length: 15 residues. The V gene's germline CDR1 is SGHTS and CDR2 YDEGEE. The J segment lost 5 bases and the V segment lost 6 bases, leaving 10 bases of the junction unmatched. The CDR3 protein is CASNGGSSYTGELFF. In DNA, the CDR3 is TGTGCCAGCAACGGCGGGAGCTCTTATACCGGGGAGCTGTTTTTT.

The chain combines TRBV10-3 with TRBJ2-7; 9 positions agree with TRBD1. V shed 7 bases and J 5 bases; nucleotides not matched to a gene: 6. This CDR3 has 13 residues. CDR1 and CDR2 from the germline V gene are ENHRY and SYGVKD. This CDR3 is CAITDRGIDEQYF. Written as DNA, the CDR3 is TGTGCCATCACCGACAGGGGGATCGACGAGCAGTACTTC.

The V gene is TRBV19, the J gene TRBJ2-6, with unresolved D. Germline CDR1 and CDR2: LNHDA and SQIVND (reference sequence). V dropped 7 bases and J dropped 0 bases, with 13 bases sitting between them. The CDR3 contains 16 residues. CDR3 region: CASNSFGVSGANVLTF. The CDR3 DNA reads TGTGCCAGTAACTCTTTCGGTGTCTCTGGGGCCAACGTCCTGACTTTC.

The chain employs TRBV7-9 and TRBJ2-1; TRBD2 matches at 10 bases. V gave up 5 bases and J gave up 4 bases; unmatched junction bases: 5. Germline CDR1 and CDR2: SEHNR and FQNEAQ (reference sequence). The CDR3 has 15 residues. Here the CDR3 DNA reads TGTGCCAGCAGCCCGACTAGCGGGCCTTACAATGAGCAGTTCTTC. It is translated as CASSPTSGPYNEQFF.

J is TRBJ2-7 and V is TRBV5-4; 10 nucleotides line up with TRBD2. Losses at the gene ends were 3 bases for V and 2 bases for J; bases not matched to a gene: 5. This CDR3 has 15 amino acids. CDR1 and CDR2 from the germline V gene are SGHNT and YYREEE (reference sequence). The CDR3 sequence: CASSYGLADTYEQYF. For the CDR3, the DNA is TGTGCCAGCAGCTACGGACTAGCGGATACCTACGAGCAGTACTTC.

The chain links TRBV5-1 to TRBJ1-3; weak D call: TRBD1 (5 bases). V was shortened by 0 bases and J by 2 bases, with 15 bases between the two germline ends. The CDR3 is 17 amino acids. Germline CDR1 is SGHRS and CDR2 is YFSETQ. The CDR3 DNA follows: TGCGCCAGCAGCTTGGCCTCAGGAGGGGATACTGGAAACACCATATATTTT. It yields the protein CASSLASGGDTGNTIYF.

The V gene is TRBV3-1 (or the pseudogene TRBV3-2), the J gene TRBJ1-5; no clear D. CDR1 is LGHDT and CDR2 is YNNKEL in the germline V gene (reference sequence). V lost 5 bases and J lost 3, with 11 bases in between. The CDR3 is made up of 14 amino acids. The CDR3 here is CASSYGIPNQPQHF. CDR3 sequence (DNA): TGTGCCAGCAGCTACGGGATTCCCAATCAGCCCCAGCATTTT.

The chain links TRBV6-5 to TRBJ2-7; TRBD1 matches at 8 bases. The germline V gene has CDR1 MNHEY and CDR2 SVGAGI. J gave up 2 bases and V 6 bases, and 9 bases lay outside the gene matches. The CDR3 covers 15 residues. The CDR3 DNA is TGTGCCAGCAGGACCGGGACAGGTGGCACCTACGAGCAGTACTTC. Translation: CASRTGTGGTYEQYF.

V usage is TRBV28 and J usage is TRBJ2-7; 7 bases line up with TRBD1. This CDR3 comprises 16 residues. The V gene's germline CDR1 is MDHEN and CDR2 SYDVKM. V trimming: 4 bases; J trimming: 5 bases; junction bases outside the gene matches: 14. For the CDR3, the DNA is TGTGCCAGCAGTTCCCTGCGACAGGGTTGGTCGGACGAGCAGTACTTC. Protein sequence: CASSSLRQGWSDEQYF.

This chain links TRBV7-9 with TRBJ2-3, with 7 bases identical to TRBD2. Looked up from germline, CDR1 is SEHNR and CDR2 is FQNEAQ (reference sequence). V gave up 6 bases and J gave up 4 bases; unmatched junction bases: 7. The CDR3 contains 14 residues. CDR3 sequence: CASSAGEWSDTQYF. The CDR3 DNA reads as TGTGCCAGCAGTGCGGGAGAATGGTCAGATACGCAGTATTTT.

V usage is TRBV7-3 and J usage is TRBJ1-1, with D perhaps matching TRBD1 (6 bases). The CDR3 contains 14 residues. From germline, CDR1 is SGHTA and CDR2 FQGTGA. Trimming removed 3 bases at V and 5 bases at J, with 13 bases between. CDR3 loop: CASSFTGPGTEAFF. DNA for the CDR3: TGTGCCAGCAGCTTCACAGGGCCGGGAACTGAAGCTTTCTTT.

This chain uses TRBV19 with TRBJ1-2, with a possible D match to TRBD1 (5 bases). The V end lost 7 bases, the J end lost 6 bases, and 21 bases lay between the germline ends. In germline, CDR1 is LNHDA, CDR2 SQIVND (reference sequence). This CDR3 contains 15 residues. The CDR3 nucleotides read TGTGCCAGTATCCCCGGGGGAGAAGGACTTGATGGCTACACCTTC. Protein: CASIPGGEGLDGYTF.

The chain is built from TRBV6-5 and TRBJ1-4; D unclear. The CDR3 extends over 14 amino acids. CDR1 is MNHEY, CDR2 SVGAGI, per germline. The V end lost 2 bases, the J end lost 0 bases, and 4 bases lay between the germline ends. The CDR3 sequence: CASSYTSTNEKLFF. CDR3 sequence (DNA): TGTGCCAGCAGTTACACATCAACTAATGAAAAACTGTTTTTT.

Regarding this clone: This sample includes further DNA sequences coding for the same CDR3. The rearrangement links TRBV12-3 or TRBV12-4 to TRBJ2-3; D perhaps matches TRBD2 (5 bases). CDR3 length equals 13 residues. The V gene lost 5 bases and the J gene lost 1 base, with 7 bases spanning the gap. CDR3 amino acids: CASSTGGTDTQYF. The CDR3 DNA is TGTGCCAGCAGTACCGGGGGCACAGATACGCAGTATTTT.

To note about this clone: A read error may account for a junction end that differs from germline. J is TRBJ2-7 and V is TRBV7-7, with 9 bases aligning to TRBD1. Germline CDR1 reads SSHAT; CDR2 reads FNYEAQ (reference sequence). The CDR3 is 13 residues long. The CDR3 loop reads CASSRDRAGEQYF. The DNA of the CDR3 is TGTGCTAGCAGCAGGGACAGGGCGGGCGAGCAGTACTTC.

The CDR3 sequence is CAAGQAYYNEQFF. Here the CDR3 DNA reads TGTGCCGCGGGACAGGCCTACTACAATGAGCAGTTCTTC. V usage is TRBV6-6 and J usage is TRBJ2-1; TRBD1 agrees at 8 bases. The germline V gene encodes CDR1 MNHNY and CDR2 SVGAGI (reference sequence). V was clipped by 11 bases and J by 3 bases; unmatched bases: 6. This CDR3 region has 13 residues.

This clone occurred a few times. J is TRBJ2-2 and V is TRBV18, with D possibly matching TRBD2 (6 bases). The ends were cut back, 3 bases at V and 6 bases at J, with 8 bases in the middle. The length of the CDR3 is 13 residues. Germline loops: CDR1 KGHSH, CDR2 LQKENI. CDR3 sequence: CASSPREAGELFF. The CDR3 nucleotides read TGTGCCAGCTCACCCAGGGAGGCCGGGGAGCTGTTTTTT. The full variable domain, with the rest looked up from reference TRBV18 and TRBJ2-2, is NAGVMQNPRHLVRRRGQEARLRCSPMKGHSHVYWYRQLPEEGLKFMVYLQKENIIDESGMPKERFSAEFPKEGPSILRIQQVVRGDSAAYFCASSPREAGELFFGEGSRLTVL.